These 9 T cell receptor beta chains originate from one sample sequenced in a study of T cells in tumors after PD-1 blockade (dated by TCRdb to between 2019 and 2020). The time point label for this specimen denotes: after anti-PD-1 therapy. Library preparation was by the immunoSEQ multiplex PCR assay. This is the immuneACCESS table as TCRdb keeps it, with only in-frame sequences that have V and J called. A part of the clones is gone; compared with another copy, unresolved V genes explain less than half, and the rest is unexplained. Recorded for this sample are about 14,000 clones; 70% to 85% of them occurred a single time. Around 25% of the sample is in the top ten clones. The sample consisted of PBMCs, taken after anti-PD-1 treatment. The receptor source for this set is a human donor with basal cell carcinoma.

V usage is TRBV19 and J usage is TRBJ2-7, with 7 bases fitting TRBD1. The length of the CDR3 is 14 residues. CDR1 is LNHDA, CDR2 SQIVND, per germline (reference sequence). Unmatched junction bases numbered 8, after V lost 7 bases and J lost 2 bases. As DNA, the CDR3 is TGTGCCAGTACACCGGGACAGTTCCCCTACGAGCAGTACTTC. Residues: CASTPGQFPYEQYF.

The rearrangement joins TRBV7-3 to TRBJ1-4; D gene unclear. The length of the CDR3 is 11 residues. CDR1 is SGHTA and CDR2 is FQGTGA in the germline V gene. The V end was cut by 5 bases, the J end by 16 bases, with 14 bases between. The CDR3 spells CASSTGPIRFF. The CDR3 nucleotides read TGTGCCAGCAGCACCGGGCCTATAAGGTTTTTT.

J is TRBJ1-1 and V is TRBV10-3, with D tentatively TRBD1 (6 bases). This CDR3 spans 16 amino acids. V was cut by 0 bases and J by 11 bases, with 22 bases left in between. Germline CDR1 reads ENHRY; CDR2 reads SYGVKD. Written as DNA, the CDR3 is TGTGCCATCAGTGAGTCGATTGGGCAGGGGTCCCCTTCTGCTTTCTTT. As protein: CAISESIGQGSPSAFF.

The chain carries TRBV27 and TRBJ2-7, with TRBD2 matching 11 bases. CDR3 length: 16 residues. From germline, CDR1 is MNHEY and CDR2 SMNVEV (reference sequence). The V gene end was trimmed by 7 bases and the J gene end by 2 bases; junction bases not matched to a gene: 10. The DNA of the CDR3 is TGTGCCAGCATCAGAAGGCTAGCGGGGGGAGCCTACGAGCAGTACTTC. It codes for CASIRRLAGGAYEQYF.

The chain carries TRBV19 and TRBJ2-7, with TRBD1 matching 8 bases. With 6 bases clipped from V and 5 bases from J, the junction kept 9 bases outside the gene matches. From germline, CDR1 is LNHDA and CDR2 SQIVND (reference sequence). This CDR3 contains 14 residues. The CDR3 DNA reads TGTGCCAGTAGCTCATTGGACAGGGACCACGAGCAGTACTTC. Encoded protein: CASSSLDRDHEQYF.

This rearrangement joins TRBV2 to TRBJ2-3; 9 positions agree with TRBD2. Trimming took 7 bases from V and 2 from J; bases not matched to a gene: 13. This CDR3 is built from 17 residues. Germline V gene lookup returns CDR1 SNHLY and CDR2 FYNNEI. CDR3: CASTLSGAGGPTDTQYF. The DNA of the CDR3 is TGTGCCAGCACCCTCTCAGGAGCGGGGGGTCCCACAGATACGCAGTATTTT.

This chain's CDR3 is CASSGQGDQPQHF. The CDR3, as DNA: TGTGCCAGCAGCGGACAGGGTGATCAGCCCCAGCATTTT. The V and J genes are TRBV9 and TRBJ1-5; the match to TRBD1 covers 7 bases. The CDR3 loop spans 13 amino acids. From germline, CDR1 is SGDLS and CDR2 YYNGEE. V shed 3 bases, J shed 5 bases, and the junction held 2 bases outside the gene matches.

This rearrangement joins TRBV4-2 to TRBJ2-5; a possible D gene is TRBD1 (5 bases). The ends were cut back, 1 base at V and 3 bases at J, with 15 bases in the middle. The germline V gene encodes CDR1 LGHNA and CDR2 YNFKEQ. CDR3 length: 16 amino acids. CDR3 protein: CASSQGIRQGKETQYF. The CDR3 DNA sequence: TGTGCCAGCAGCCAAGGGATAAGGCAGGGAAAAGAGACCCAGTACTTC.

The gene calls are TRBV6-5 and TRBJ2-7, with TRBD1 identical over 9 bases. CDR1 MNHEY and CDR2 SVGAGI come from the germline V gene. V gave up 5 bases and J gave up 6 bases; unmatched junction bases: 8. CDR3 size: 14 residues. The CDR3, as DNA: TGTGCCAGCAGTACAGCCCGGGACAGGGCCGAGCAGTACTTC. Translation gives CASSTARDRAEQYF.